This T cell receptor (beta chain) was profiled in a study of control samples from healthy donors and cancer patients. CDR3 size: 19 residues. The trim removed 1 base at V and 2 bases at J, leaving 11 bases unmatched. Germline loops: CDR1 LGHDT, CDR2 YNNKEL (reference sequence). Assay: immunoSEQ multiplex PCR; the TCRdb copy retains only in-frame clones and omits some. This table has about 95,000 clones, 88% appearing once. The receptor comes from a woman in her 70s in good health. The gene calls are TRBV3-1 (or the pseudogene TRBV3-2) and TRBJ2-7; 13 bases are shared with TRBD2. The source material was blood. The CDR3 is CASSQVSGTSGTDAYEQYF. DNA for the CDR3: TGTGCCAGCAGCCAAGTGTCTGGGACTAGCGGGACGGATGCCTACGAGCAGTACTTC.